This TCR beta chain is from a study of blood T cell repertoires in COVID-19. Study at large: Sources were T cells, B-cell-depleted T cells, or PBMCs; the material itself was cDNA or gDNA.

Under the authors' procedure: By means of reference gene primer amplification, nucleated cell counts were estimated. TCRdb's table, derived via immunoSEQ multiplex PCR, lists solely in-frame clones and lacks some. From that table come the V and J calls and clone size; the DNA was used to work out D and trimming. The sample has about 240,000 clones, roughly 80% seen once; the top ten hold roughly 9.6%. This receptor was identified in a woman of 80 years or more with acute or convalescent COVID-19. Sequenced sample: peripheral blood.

The CDR3 spells CASSSTGTGNQPQHF. The DNA of the CDR3 is TGTGCCAGCAGCTCAACCGGGACAGGGAATCAGCCCCAGCATTTT. The chain uses TRBV7-2 and TRBJ1-5; TRBD1 aligns across 9 bases. Germline values: CDR1 SGHTA, CDR2 FQGNSA. V trimming: 4 bases; J trimming: 4 bases; junction bases outside the gene matches: 5. This CDR3 comprises 15 residues.